One sample yielded the 28 T cell receptor beta chains listed below, sequenced in a study of PD-L1 blockade in urothelial cancer. Documented time point: peripheral blood 6 weeks after treatment start. Clones were sequenced by immunoSEQ multiplex PCR, and TCRdb holds only the in-frame ones, with some missing. The table lists around 93,000 clones, approximately 87% of them singletons. The input for sequencing was PBMCs, taken around atezolizumab (anti-PD-L1) treatment. The receptors were sampled from a man between 65 and 85 years old with urothelial cancer.

The chain combines TRBV5-6 with TRBJ1-1; D may be TRBD1 (5 bases). Trimming took off 0 bases at V and 3 bases at J, with 6 bases between the two ends. CDR3 length: 13 residues. The V gene's germline CDR1 is SGHDT and CDR2 YYEEEE. The CDR3 region is CASSLAGDTEAFF. The CDR3 DNA sequence: TGTGCCAGCAGCTTGGCGGGGGACACTGAAGCTTTCTTT.

This sequence joins TRBV11-3 and TRBJ1-3, with D unclear. The CDR3 consists of 16 residues. In germline, CDR1 is SGHNT, CDR2 YENEEA. Trimming cost V 5 bases and J 4 bases, with 18 bases left between them. The CDR3 coding sequence is TGTGCCAGCAGCGATGGGCGACGCTTGACCGGAAACACCATATATTTT. This sequence encodes CASSDGRRLTGNTIYF.

The chain has TRBV19 and TRBJ2-7, with TRBD2 matching 9 bases. Losses at the gene ends were 5 bases for V and 5 bases for J; bases not matched to a gene: 16. CDR1 and CDR2 (germline): LNHDA, SQIVND (reference sequence). The CDR3 is 17 amino acids. The CDR3 DNA follows: TGTGCCAGTAGTCTTGCCTACAAGGACGCGGGGGGGGACGAGCAGTACTTC. As protein: CASSLAYKDAGGDEQYF.

The sample holds one count of this clone. This sequence joins TRBV4-3 and TRBJ1-3; D might be TRBD1 (5 bases). V was cut by 3 bases and J by 0 bases, with 9 bases left in between. Germline lookup yields CDR1 LGHNA and CDR2 YSLEER. This CDR3 spans 15 amino acids. This CDR3 reads CASSQDTGSGNTIYF. The CDR3 DNA is TGCGCCAGCAGCCAGGACACCGGCTCTGGAAACACCATATATTTT.

The chain couples TRBV19 to TRBJ1-2; no clear D. The CDR3 is 14 amino acids. Germline lookup yields CDR1 LNHDA and CDR2 SQIVND (reference sequence). Trimming pared 4 bases from V and 4 bases from J, leaving 13 bases between. CDR3 region: CASSNTIVLYGYTF. The CDR3 DNA follows: TGTGCCAGTAGTAACACGATTGTGCTCTATGGCTACACCTTC.

The chain joins TRBV4-3 to TRBJ2-1; D gene ambiguous. Germline lookup yields CDR1 LGHNA and CDR2 YSLEER. The CDR3 is 15 residues long. V lost 0 bases to trimming and J lost 2 bases, with 8 bases between them. As DNA, the CDR3 is TGCGCCAGCAGCCAAGATCATGGGCCCTACAATGAGCAGTTCTTC. Residues: CASSQDHGPYNEQFF.

This chain connects TRBV15 to TRBJ2-5; 8 bases align to TRBD1. The CDR3 covers 15 residues. The germline gives CDR1 LNHNV, CDR2 YYDKDF (reference sequence). With 3 bases clipped from V and 6 bases from J, the junction kept 9 bases outside the gene matches. The CDR3 region has the DNA TGTGCCACCAGCAGGGAACGGACAGGGTCGCAGACCCAGTACTTC. This encodes CATSRERTGSQTQYF.

The chain uses TRBV19 and TRBJ1-1, with D perhaps matching TRBD1 (6 bases). CDR3 length: 17 amino acids. The ends were cut back, 1 base at V and 1 base at J, with 16 bases in the middle. Germline V gene lookup returns CDR1 LNHDA and CDR2 SQIVND (reference sequence). CDR3 protein: CASSIGWGPRGNTEAFF. The CDR3 region has the DNA TGTGCCAGTAGTATAGGCTGGGGGCCCCGAGGGAACACTGAAGCTTTCTTT.

V and J are TRBV13 and TRBJ2-7, with D possibly being TRBD2 (5 bases). The germline V gene has CDR1 PRHDT and CDR2 FYEKMQ (reference sequence). The CDR3 length is 12 residues. Trimming shortened V by 4 bases and J by 1 base, and 5 bases separated the two germline ends. CDR3 sequence reads: CASSWTSYEQYF. The CDR3 DNA follows: TGTGCCAGCAGCTGGACTTCCTACGAGCAGTACTTC.

This chain uses TRBV5-1 with TRBJ2-3, with D possibly matching TRBD1 (6 bases). The CDR3 covers 13 residues. CDR1 is SGHRS and CDR2 is YFSETQ in the germline V gene. V dropped 3 bases and J dropped 5 bases, with 10 bases sitting between them. The CDR3 sequence: CASSSIQGDTQYF. In DNA, the CDR3 is TGCGCCAGCAGCTCTATACAGGGAGATACGCAGTATTTT.

J is TRBJ2-7 and V is TRBV29-1, with D hard to call. Trimming stripped 0 bases from V and 7 bases from J, with 7 bases between. CDR1 and CDR2 from the germline V gene are SQVTM and ANQGSEA. CDR3 length: 11 residues. CDR3 sequence reads: CSVEESLEQYF. CDR3 DNA sequence: TGCAGCGTTGAAGAGAGCCTTGAGCAGTACTTC.

This CDR3 reads CASSLKVQGVNTEAFF. CDR3 nucleotides: TGTGCCAGCAGCTTGAAAGTACAGGGAGTGAACACTGAAGCTTTCTTT. The J gene is TRBJ1-1, the V gene TRBV5-5, with D possibly being TRBD1 (6 bases). The germline CDR1 and CDR2 sequences are SGHKS and YYEKEE (reference sequence). V dropped 1 base and J dropped 0 bases, with 13 bases sitting between them. The CDR3 contains 16 residues.

In regard to this clone: This sample includes further DNA sequences coding for the same CDR3. J is TRBJ2-2 and V is TRBV9, with 10 bases lining up with TRBD1. Looked up from germline, CDR1 is SGDLS and CDR2 is YYNGEE. J gave up 5 bases and V 4 bases, and 5 bases lay outside the gene matches. This CDR3 is 15 amino acids long. The CDR3 nucleotides are TGTGCCAGCAGCTCACGGGACAGGGGTACCGGGGAGCTGTTTTTT. As protein: CASSSRDRGTGELFF. The full variable domain, completed using reference TRBV9 and TRBJ2-2, is DSGVTQTPKHLITATGQRVTLRCSPRSGDLSVYWYQQSLDQGLQFLIQYYNGEERAKGNILERFSAQQFPDLHSELNLSSLELGDSALYFCASSSRDRGTGELFFGEGSRLTVL.

The chain couples TRBV14 to TRBJ1-6; TRBD1 aligns across 9 bases. The germline CDR1 and CDR2 sequences are SGHDN and FVKESK. The CDR3 length is 15 residues. The V and J ends lost 0 bases and 9 bases, in that order; junction bases with no gene match: 3. The CDR3 bases are TGTGCCAGCAGCCAAGAAACAGGGGGCGGTTCACCCCTCCACTTT. It specifies CASSQETGGGSPLHF.

The chain joins TRBV12-5 to TRBJ2-7; 8 bases match TRBD2. Germline lookup yields CDR1 LGHNT and CDR2 FRNRAP. The CDR3 covers 14 residues. V shed 6 bases and J 1 base; nucleotides not matched to a gene: 5. The CDR3 protein is CASGRAGGSYEQYF. CDR3 sequence (DNA): TGTGCTAGTGGGAGGGCGGGGGGTTCCTACGAGCAGTACTTC.

Here the CDR3 reads CASSERQGASYEQYF. CDR3 DNA: TGCGCCAGCAGCGAGCGACAGGGGGCATCCTACGAGCAGTACTTC. V and J are TRBV5-1 and TRBJ2-7, with 10 bases that match TRBD1. Germline CDR1 is SGHRS and CDR2 is YFSETQ. J lost 1 base, V lost 4 bases, and 5 bases had no gene match. This CDR3 has 15 amino acids.

The chain employs TRBV12-5 and TRBJ1-2; D perhaps matches TRBD1 (6 bases). The V gene's germline CDR1 is LGHNT and CDR2 FRNRAP. Trimming shortened V by 5 bases and J by 7 bases, and 17 bases separated the two germline ends. The CDR3 extends over 14 amino acids. The CDR3 here is CASGNGAGGVGYTF. CDR3 DNA: TGTGCTAGTGGTAACGGCGCGGGGGGCGTTGGCTACACCTTC.

This sequence joins TRBV5-1 and TRBJ1-4; 7 nucleotides align to TRBD1. CDR1 SGHRS and CDR2 YFSETQ come from the germline V gene. The junction had 6 bases not matched to a gene; V was cut back by 3 bases and J by 4 bases. This CDR3 contains 15 residues. In nucleotides, the CDR3 is TGCGCCAGCAGCTCAGGACGGGACAGTAATGAAAAACTGTTTTTT. It specifies CASSSGRDSNEKLFF.

The sample holds a few counts of this clone. The CDR3 nucleotides are TGTGCCAGCAGCTTAATGCGAGACACTGAAGCTTTCTTT. It codes for CASSLMRDTEAFF. The chain has TRBV7-3 and TRBJ1-1; D gene ambiguous. The germline V gene has CDR1 SGHTA and CDR2 FQGTGA. Between the trimmed V and J ends, which lost 1 base and 3 bases, there was a span of 6 bases. The CDR3 totals 13 residues.

The chain employs TRBV5-1 and TRBJ2-7; maybe TRBD2 (6 bases). Germline V gives CDR1 SGHRS, CDR2 YFSETQ. The CDR3 spans 14 residues. V was clipped by 4 bases and J by 0 bases, with 11 bases between them. The CDR3 coding sequence is TGCGCCAGCAGCCTTTCCGGGGGCTCCTACGAGCAGTACTTC. This translates into CASSLSGGSYEQYF.

This clone was recorded a few times. The chain recombines TRBV6-1 with TRBJ1-1; no definite D call. The V gene lost 4 bases and the J gene lost 0 bases, with 6 bases spanning the gap. The CDR3 is 13 amino acids. CDR1 and CDR2 (germline): MNHNS, SASEGT. The CDR3 loop reads CASSALLNTEAFF. Written as DNA, the CDR3 is TGTGCCAGCAGTGCACTTCTGAACACTGAAGCTTTCTTT.

The chain combines TRBV7-6 with TRBJ2-2; D uncertain. The CDR3 runs 15 residues. V was cut by 1 base and J by 4 bases, with 10 bases left in between. Germline values: CDR1 SGHVS, CDR2 FNYEAQ. CDR3 in amino acids: CASSLVGSGTGELFF. CDR3 nucleotides: TGTGCCAGCAGCTTAGTCGGCTCGGGCACCGGGGAGCTGTTTTTT. The whole variable domain, remainder taken from reference TRBV7-6 and TRBJ2-2, is GAGVSQSPRYKVTKRGQDVALRCDPISGHVSLYWYRQALGQGPEFLTYFNYEAQQDKSGLPNDRFSAERPEGSISTLTIQRTEQRDSAMYRCASSLVGSGTGELFFGEGSRLTVL.

This sequence joins TRBV5-4 and TRBJ1-2; no definite D call. The CDR3 has 12 amino acids. Deletions cut 4 bases from V and 5 bases from J, with 9 bases between. Germline V gene data show CDR1 as SGHNT and CDR2 as YYREEE (reference sequence). In DNA, the CDR3 is TGTGCCAGCAGCGCGAACGAGTATGGCTACACCTTC. Translation gives CASSANEYGYTF.

The CDR3 is CATSRDQGTGELFF. For the CDR3, the DNA is TGTGCCACCAGCAGAGATCAGGGCACCGGGGAGCTGTTTTTT. This sequence joins TRBV15 and TRBJ2-2; TRBD1 is a possible D gene (5 bases). Trimming took off 0 bases at V and 4 bases at J, with 6 bases between the two ends. CDR3 length: 14 amino acids. Germline CDR1 is LNHNV and CDR2 is YYDKDF (reference sequence).

This chain joins TRBV7-9 and TRBJ1-3, with a weak D call TRBD1 (6 bases). This CDR3 is built from 18 residues. V gave up 4 bases and J gave up 0 bases, with 19 bases separating them. Per germline, CDR1 SEHNR and CDR2 FQNEAQ (reference sequence). The CDR3 DNA reads TGTGCCAGCAGCTCAATCGCATCCGGGACACACTCTGGAAACACCATATATTTT. It specifies CASSSIASGTHSGNTIYF. The whole variable domain, filled in from reference TRBV7-9 and TRBJ1-3, reads DTGVSQNPRHKITKRGQNVTFRCDPISEHNRLYWYRQTLGQGPEFLTYFQNEAQLEKSRLLSDRFSAERPKGSFSTLEIQRTEQGDSAMYLCASSSIASGTHSGNTIYFGEGSWLTVV.

The rearrangement joins TRBV5-1 to TRBJ2-3; 10 nucleotides match TRBD1. Germline values: CDR1 SGHRS, CDR2 YFSETQ. The length of the CDR3 is 15 residues. The V segment lost 4 bases and the J segment 1 base; nucleotides outside the gene matches: 3. The CDR3 DNA reads as TGCGCCAGCAGCCTCGGGACAGGGGGCACAGATACGCAGTATTTT. It encodes CASSLGTGGTDTQYF. The full variable domain, completed using reference TRBV5-1 and TRBJ2-3, is KAGVTQTPRYLIKTRGQQVTLSCSPISGHRSVSWYQQTPGQGLQFLFEYFSETQRNKGNFPGRFSGRQFSNSRSEMNVSTLELGDSALYLCASSLGTGGTDTQYFGPGTRLTVL.

The chain combines TRBV5-1 with TRBJ2-3, with 12 bases aligning to TRBD2. Losses at the gene ends were 4 bases for V and 3 bases for J; bases not matched to a gene: 6. CDR3 length: 16 amino acids. Germline lookup yields CDR1 SGHRS and CDR2 YFSETQ. CDR3 in amino acids: CASSRTSGRMTDTQYF. CDR3 sequence (DNA): TGCGCCAGCAGCCGAACTAGCGGGAGGATGACAGATACGCAGTATTTT.

This chain joins TRBV7-2 and TRBJ2-7; D possibly corresponds to TRBD2 (7 bases). The ends were cut back, 3 bases at V and 0 bases at J, with 12 bases in the middle. This CDR3 contains 15 residues. Looked up from germline, CDR1 is SGHTA and CDR2 is FQGNSA. Written as DNA, the CDR3 is TGTGCCAGCAGCTTCGAAGGGGGGGGCTCCTACGAGCAGTACTTC. Translating it yields CASSFEGGGSYEQYF.